The 29 T cell receptor beta chains below were found in one sample sequenced in a study of T cell repertoires in cytomegalovirus infection. In TCRdb, the reads were re-called with MiXCR into one record per CDR3 protein. The sample yields roughly 200,000 distinct CDR3 sequences, 35% to 40% seen once. What these receptors recognize is not known. The sample in question was CD8+ T cells from cultured PBMCs, obtained from culture after CMV antigen stimulation. These receptors were collected from a human donor in good health (CMV status not recorded). Some clones in this sample may be carry-over from other donors' samples.

This clonotype was counted a few times. This sequence joins TRBV27 and TRBJ1-1; 8 bases are a match to TRBD1. V lost 5 bases and J lost 5; bases outside the gene matches: 10. Germline V gives CDR1 MNHEY, CDR2 SMNVEV (reference sequence). The CDR3 is 15 amino acids. The CDR3 bases are TGTGCCAGCAGTCCAAGCAGGGGGCCGGGTACTGAAGCTTTCTTT. Its protein is CASSPSRGPGTEAFF.

V is TRBV28 and J is TRBJ1-5, with D perhaps matching TRBD1 (5 bases). CDR1 and CDR2 from the germline V gene are MDHEN and SYDVKM. The length of the CDR3 is 15 residues. V shed 7 bases and J shed 2 bases, with 15 bases lying between them. DNA of the CDR3: TGTGCCAGCATCATAGCGGGGACGGGCAATCAGCCCCAGCATTTT. It yields the protein CASIIAGTGNQPQHF.

This clonotype was picked up a small number of times. The chain uses TRBV12-3 or TRBV12-4 and TRBJ2-3; D remains unclear. V was cut by 4 bases and J by 2 bases, with 4 bases left in between. This CDR3 spans 12 amino acids. This chain's CDR3 is CASSSYTDTQYF. In nucleotides, the CDR3 is TGTGCCAGCAGTTCGTACACAGATACGCAGTATTTT.

The table lists this clonotype with a few counts. The chain couples TRBV7-2 to TRBJ1-5; 7 nucleotides line up with TRBD1. The germline gives CDR1 SGHTA, CDR2 FQGNSA. V gave up 1 base and J gave up 1 base; unmatched junction bases: 10. The CDR3 length is 18 residues. The CDR3 bases are TGTGCCAGCAGCTTAGAAGACAGGGTTTTCGGAAGCAATCAGCCCCAGCATTTT. This sequence encodes CASSLEDRVFGSNQPQHF.

The chain joins TRBV27 to TRBJ2-1, with D perhaps matching TRBD2 (5 bases). The CDR3 totals 12 residues. Per germline, CDR1 MNHEY and CDR2 SMNVEV (reference sequence). The germline V and J ends were trimmed by 6 bases and 7 bases, with 10 bases remaining between them. CDR3 in DNA: TGTGCCAGCAGGATAGAGGGAAATGAGCAGTTCTTC. Its protein product is CASRIEGNEQFF.

On this clonotype itself: Relative to the germline gene, one junction end is altered; a read error may explain this. The chain is built from TRBV5-1 and TRBJ2-7; D is unclear. This CDR3 comprises 14 residues. Germline values: CDR1 SGHRS, CDR2 YFSETQ. CDR3 nucleotide sequence: TGCGCCAGCAGCTTGGAGGGCCAGAACCTCGAGCAGTATTTC. Amino acids: CASSLEGQNLEQYF.

The sample holds many counts of this clonotype. The V gene is TRBV27, the J gene TRBJ1-1; 8 bases match TRBD1. There are 15 residues in the CDR3. V was pared by 4 bases and J by 0 bases, with 4 bases of the junction left unmatched. The germline CDR1 and CDR2 sequences are MNHEY and SMNVEV (reference sequence). The CDR3 DNA follows: TGTGCCAGCAGTTCCCGACAGGGGTTGAACACTGAAGCTTTCTTT. Protein: CASSSRQGLNTEAFF.

This clonotype was recorded only once. V usage is TRBV3-1 and J usage is TRBJ2-7; 7 bases agree with TRBD2. V was pared by 4 bases and J by 3 bases, with 12 bases of the junction left unmatched. Germline assignment: CDR1 LGHDT and CDR2 YNNKEL (reference sequence). The CDR3 has 16 residues. CDR3 sequence (DNA): TGTGCCAGCAGCCGCCCTAAGAGAGCGGGGATCTACGAGCAGTACTTC. Translation gives CASSRPKRAGIYEQYF.

This chain uses TRBV25-1 with TRBJ1-4, with no clear D. Trimming stripped 6 bases from V and 6 bases from J, with 8 bases between. CDR1 MGHDK and CDR2 SYGVNS come from the germline V gene. The CDR3 contains 12 residues. The DNA of the CDR3 is TGTGCCAGCAGCCCTGGACATGAAAAACTGTTTTTT. Amino acid sequence: CASSPGHEKLFF. Looking up the rest from reference TRBV25-1 and TRBJ1-4 gives the full variable domain: EADIYQTPRYLVIGTGKKITLECSQTMGHDKMYWYQQDPGMELHLIHYSYGVNSTEKGDLSSESTVSRIRTEHFPLTLESARPSHTSQYLCASSPGHEKLFFGSGTQLSVL.

At least ten counts were recorded for this clonotype. The rearrangement joins TRBV7-2 to TRBJ1-1; no firm D call. With 5 bases removed from V and 1 base from J, the gap between germline ends came to 11 bases. The CDR3 runs to 14 residues. Germline V CDR1 and CDR2: SGHTA, FQGNSA. Here the CDR3 reads CASSLSLANTEAFF. CDR3 in DNA: TGTGCCAGCAGCCTGTCGCTCGCGAACACTGAAGCTTTCTTT.

The J gene is TRBJ1-5, the V gene TRBV12-3 or TRBV12-4, with 7 bases matching TRBD1. The junction had 9 bases not matched to a gene; V was cut back by 3 bases and J by 4 bases. The CDR3 covers 16 residues. The CDR3 nucleotides are TGTGCCAGCAGTTTCCGACAGGGCCGGGGGAATCAGCCCCAGCATTTT. Residues: CASSFRQGRGNQPQHF.

V gene TRBV20-1 combines with J gene TRBJ2-2; D may be TRBD2 (5 bases). The CDR3 covers 15 residues. Germline V CDR1 and CDR2: DFQATT, SNEGSKA (reference sequence). With 2 bases removed from V and 0 bases from J, the gap between germline ends came to 10 bases. The CDR3 reads CSARPGNTNTGELFF. CDR3 in DNA: TGCAGTGCTAGACCGGGAAATACGAACACCGGGGAGCTGTTTTTT.

This chain joins TRBV27 and TRBJ1-1; D perhaps matches TRBD1 (5 bases). CDR1 and CDR2 (germline): MNHEY, SMNVEV (reference sequence). This CDR3 comprises 15 residues. V was shortened by 4 bases and J by 4 bases, with 16 bases between the two germline ends. The DNA for the CDR3 is TGTGCCAGCAGTTCCCCGGCAGGGAGCATCACTGAAGCTTTCTTT. It specifies CASSSPAGSITEAFF.

This clonotype was picked up many times. This chain uses TRBV7-2 with TRBJ2-5; 10 nucleotides agree with TRBD2. The CDR3 consists of 17 residues. Trimming took 1 base from V and 1 from J; bases not matched to a gene: 6. Per the germline V gene, CDR1 is SGHTA and CDR2 is FQGNSA. The CDR3 nucleotides are TGTGCCAGCAGCTTAGTCACTAGCGGGGTGACCCAAGAGACCCAGTACTTC. The encoded protein is CASSLVTSGVTQETQYF.

This clonotype occurred a few times. This rearrangement joins TRBV7-9 to TRBJ2-7, with 14 bases identical to TRBD2. CDR3 length: 15 amino acids. Trimming took 4 bases from V and 7 from J; bases not matched to a gene: 6. Per the germline V gene, CDR1 is SEHNR and CDR2 is FQNEAQ (reference sequence). The CDR3 sequence is CASSSTSGRAGEQYF. The CDR3 coding sequence is TGTGCCAGCAGCTCGACTAGCGGGAGGGCTGGGGAGCAGTACTTC.

This clonotype was picked up many times. The V call is TRBV6-6, the J call TRBJ2-3; D ambiguous. This CDR3 has 13 amino acids. Germline V gene lookup returns CDR1 MNHNY and CDR2 SVGAGI (reference sequence). V was cut by 2 bases and J by 2 bases, with 5 bases left in between. CDR3 amino acids: CASSYPTTDTQYF. The DNA of the CDR3 is TGTGCCAGCAGTTACCCAACCACAGATACGCAGTATTTT.

There are a few counts of this clonotype. CDR3: CASSLWEGQGDQPQHF. The CDR3 DNA follows: TGCGCCAGCAGCCTTTGGGAGGGACAGGGGGATCAGCCCCAGCATTTT. V is TRBV4-1 and J is TRBJ1-5; TRBD1 matches 11 bases. The CDR3 extends over 16 amino acids. The germline V gene encodes CDR1 MGHRA and CDR2 YSYEKL. With V trimmed by 4 bases and J by 5 bases, 7 bases remained unmatched.

This clonotype was counted a few times. The chain couples TRBV7-9 to TRBJ2-7; D ambiguous. V lost 4 bases and J lost 7, with 11 bases in between. CDR1 is SEHNR, CDR2 FQNEAQ, per germline (reference sequence). The CDR3 extends over 12 amino acids. The CDR3, as DNA: TGTGCCAGCAGCTCGAGGACCGGGGAGCAGTACTTC. Translating it yields CASSSRTGEQYF.

The V gene is TRBV25-1, the J gene TRBJ1-1, with 8 bases lining up with TRBD1. The V gene's germline CDR1 is MGHDK and CDR2 SYGVNS. The CDR3 contains 16 residues. V shed 3 bases, J shed 0 bases, and the junction held 6 bases outside the gene matches. The CDR3 region is CASSERLGQVNTEAFF. The CDR3 DNA is TGTGCCAGCAGTGAGAGATTGGGACAGGTGAACACTGAAGCTTTCTTT.

V and J are TRBV19 and TRBJ2-7, with D possibly TRBD2 on 5 matching bases. V dropped 5 bases and J dropped 0 bases, with 11 bases sitting between them. This CDR3 contains 14 residues. CDR1 and CDR2 (germline): LNHDA, SQIVND (reference sequence). The CDR3, as DNA: TGTGCCAGTAGTCACCCGGGAAGCTCCTACGAGCAGTACTTC. This codes for CASSHPGSSYEQYF.

The chain joins TRBV7-2 to TRBJ1-1; D remains ambiguous. V lost 0 bases to trimming and J lost 8 bases, with 13 bases between them. CDR1 and CDR2 (germline): SGHTA, FQGNSA. The CDR3 is 14 amino acids. The CDR3 DNA follows: TGTGCCAGCAGCTTAGCGCTTCAAAACCGAGAAGCTTTCTTT. Residues: CASSLALQNREAFF. Using reference TRBV7-2 and TRBJ1-1 for the parts outside the CDR3, the full variable domain is GAGVSQSPSNKVTEKGKDVELRCDPISGHTALYWYRQSLGQGLEFLIYFQGNSAPDKSGLPSDRFSAERTGGSVSTLTIQRTQQEDSAVYLCASSLALQNREAFFGQGTRLTVV.

This clonotype was observed a handful of times. The chain recombines TRBV29-1 with TRBJ2-1, with TRBD2 matching 8 bases. The CDR3 sequence is 16 residues long. V dropped 3 bases and J dropped 3; count of bases not matched to a gene: 10. Germline assignment: CDR1 SQVTM and CDR2 ANQGSEA. The CDR3 reads CSVEGASGSHYNEQFF. DNA of the CDR3: TGCAGCGTTGAGGGGGCCAGCGGGAGTCACTACAATGAGCAGTTCTTC.

The table lists this clonotype with a few counts. The chain's CDR3 is CASSSPGTSSSYNEQFF. The CDR3 bases are TGTGCCAGCAGCTCCCCAGGGACTTCCAGCTCCTACAATGAGCAGTTCTTC. The chain carries TRBV11-2 and TRBJ2-1; possible D gene TRBD2, 6 bases. There are 17 residues in the CDR3. Trimming stripped 4 bases from V and 0 bases from J, with 16 bases between. Germline V gene sequence: CDR1 SGHAT, CDR2 FQNNGV.

V is TRBV5-6 and J is TRBJ2-1; 7 nucleotides line up with TRBD2. J lost 8 bases, V lost 2 bases, and 13 bases had no gene match. The germline gives CDR1 SGHDT, CDR2 YYEEEE. The CDR3 is made up of 16 amino acids. CDR3 region: CASSLALRESEDEQFF. The CDR3, as DNA: TGTGCCAGCAGCTTAGCCCTGCGGGAGAGTGAGGATGAGCAGTTCTTC.

The chain is built from TRBV20-1 and TRBJ2-3; perhaps D is TRBD1 or TRBD2 (6 bases each). Germline assignment: CDR1 DFQATT and CDR2 SNEGSKA (reference sequence). The length of the CDR3 is 15 residues. The ends were cut back, 4 bases at V and 3 bases at J, with 17 bases in the middle. This CDR3 is CSANLGGPGTDTQYF. The CDR3 coding sequence is TGCAGTGCTAACCTCGGGGGCCCGGGGACAGATACGCAGTATTTT.

V gene TRBV12-3 or TRBV12-4 combines with J gene TRBJ1-1; D possibly corresponds to TRBD1 (5 bases). The CDR3 sequence is 16 residues long. The germline V and J ends were trimmed by 6 bases and 0 bases, with 17 bases remaining between them. The CDR3 sequence is CASSSKRGYMNTEAFF. CDR3 in DNA: TGTGCCAGCAGCTCAAAGCGGGGCTACATGAACACTGAAGCTTTCTTT.

DNA for the CDR3: TGTGCCAGCAGCCGCTCGGGACAGGGAGACACTGAAGCTTTCTTT. Its translation is CASSRSGQGDTEAFF. This sequence joins TRBV7-8 and TRBJ1-1, with 9 positions matching TRBD1. With V trimmed by 5 bases and J by 3 bases, 7 bases remained unmatched. The germline gives CDR1 SGHVS, CDR2 FQNEAQ. The CDR3 sequence is 15 residues long.

V gene TRBV27 combines with J gene TRBJ1-2; 8 bases map to TRBD1. V lost 6 bases and J lost 5; bases outside the gene matches: 5. The CDR3 contains 13 residues. Germline CDR1 MNHEY, CDR2 SMNVEV (reference sequence). CDR3 sequence: CASRDGTGYGYTF. DNA of the CDR3: TGTGCCAGCAGGGACGGGACAGGATATGGCTACACCTTC.

This clonotype occurred many times. This sequence joins TRBV7-6 and TRBJ2-2, with D hard to call. This CDR3 is 14 amino acids long. Germline values: CDR1 SGHVS, CDR2 FNYEAQ. Trimming took 5 bases from V and 5 from J, leaving 12 bases between them. The CDR3 DNA is TGTGCCAGCAGCGTTGATTTAGCTACCGGGGAGCTGTTTTTT. Translating gives CASSVDLATGELFF. Filled out from reference TRBV7-6 and TRBJ2-2, the complete variable domain reads GAGVSQSPRYKVTKRGQDVALRCDPISGHVSLYWYRQALGQGPEFLTYFNYEAQQDKSGLPNDRFSAERPEGSISTLTIQRTEQRDSAMYRCASSVDLATGELFFGEGSRLTVL.